The rows below give T cell receptor beta chains drawn from one sample of a study of blood T cell repertoires in COVID-19. Data came from immunoSEQ multiplex PCR; TCRdb stores just in-frame clones and leaves some out. The sample yields tens of thousands of clones, 70% to 90% seen once. The sample was peripheral blood. The receptors were gathered from a human donor in a cohort sampled during active COVID-19. CDR3s include the opening cysteine and the closing phenylalanine or tryptophan. Each record gives: J gene, CDR3 length, clone size, V gene, D gene, CDR3 protein, CDR3 DNA. D genes are given only for firm matches. Size is stated for part of the rows, as once, few or many counts, or as a class when the clone is expanded.

J gene: TRBJ1-5
CDR3 length: 18
clone size: NA
V gene: TRBV6-2/TRBV6-3
D gene: NA
CDR3 protein: CASSYSQGSAGSNQPQHF
CDR3 DNA: TGTGCCAGCAGTTACTCGCAGGGTTCGGCTGGTAGCAATCAGCCCCAGCATTTT

J gene: TRBJ1-1
CDR3 length: 14
clone size: NA
V gene: TRBV7-9
D gene: TRBD1
CDR3 protein: CASRKTGVNTEAFF
CDR3 DNA: TGTGCCAGCAGAAAGACAGGGGTGAACACTGAAGCTTTCTTT

J gene: TRBJ1-6
CDR3 length: 16
clone size: NA
V gene: TRBV3-1/TRBV3-2
D gene: NA
CDR3 protein: CASSQEISSYNSPLHF
CDR3 DNA: TGTGCCAGCAGCCAAGAAATTAGCTCCTATAATTCACCCCTCCACTTT

J gene: TRBJ1-5
CDR3 length: 18
clone size: NA
V gene: TRBV21-1
D gene: NA
CDR3 protein: CASSNRQGDIRSNQPQHF
CDR3 DNA: TGTGCCAGCAGCAACAGACAAGGGGACATAAGGAGCAATCAGCCCCAGCATTTT

J gene: TRBJ1-2
CDR3 length: 12
clone size: once
V gene: TRBV29-1
D gene: NA
CDR3 protein: CSTPGRGFDYTF
CDR3 DNA: TGCAGCACCCCCGGCCGGGGGTTCGACTACACCTTC

J gene: TRBJ2-3
CDR3 length: 14
clone size: NA
V gene: TRBV11-2
D gene: TRBD2
CDR3 protein: CASSLGGGIDTQYF
CDR3 DNA: TGTGCCAGCAGCTTAGGCGGGGGGATAGATACGCAGTATTTT

J gene: TRBJ2-6
CDR3 length: 17
clone size: NA
V gene: TRBV18
D gene: TRBD1
CDR3 protein: CASSPPGGVSGANVLTF
CDR3 DNA: TGTGCCAGCTCACCCCCAGGGGGCGTCTCTGGGGCCAACGTCCTGACTTTC

J gene: TRBJ2-7
CDR3 length: 14
clone size: once
V gene: TRBV27
D gene: TRBD2
CDR3 protein: CASRIAGGLYEQYF
CDR3 DNA: TGTGCCAGCAGGATAGCGGGGGGGCTGTACGAGCAGTACTTC

J gene: TRBJ1-1
CDR3 length: 12
clone size: NA
V gene: TRBV18
D gene: TRBD1
CDR3 protein: CASSHRDSEAFF
CDR3 DNA: TGTGCCAGCTCACACCGGGACAGTGAAGCTTTCTTT

J gene: TRBJ2-5
CDR3 length: 14
clone size: few
V gene: TRBV7-2
D gene: TRBD1
CDR3 protein: CASSLAGGPDAQYF
CDR3 DNA: TGTGCCAGCAGCTTAGCAGGGGGCCCCGATGCCCAGTACTTC

J gene: TRBJ2-7
CDR3 length: 14
clone size: NA
V gene: TRBV5-5
D gene: TRBD1
CDR3 protein: CASSPGGHNSEQYF
CDR3 DNA: TGTGCCAGCAGCCCAGGGGGACATAATAGCGAGCAGTACTTC

J gene: TRBJ1-1
CDR3 length: 15
clone size: NA
V gene: TRBV10-1
D gene: NA
CDR3 protein: CASSESAGAPTEAFF
CDR3 DNA: TGCGCCAGCAGTGAGTCCGCGGGGGCCCCTACTGAAGCTTTCTTT

J gene: TRBJ1-1
CDR3 length: 13
clone size: NA
V gene: TRBV12-3/TRBV12-4
D gene: NA
CDR3 protein: CASEYRVNTEAFF
CDR3 DNA: TGTGCCAGCGAGTACAGGGTGAACACTGAAGCTTTCTTT

J gene: TRBJ1-2
CDR3 length: 12
clone size: NA
V gene: TRBV6-6
D gene: NA
CDR3 protein: CASRQENYGYTF
CDR3 DNA: TGTGCCAGCAGACAGGAAAACTATGGCTACACCTTC

J gene: TRBJ1-6
CDR3 length: 14
clone size: NA
V gene: TRBV6-6
D gene: TRBD1
CDR3 protein: CASSYAGGTTPLHF
CDR3 DNA: TGTGCCAGCAGTTACGCAGGGGGTACGACACCCCTCCACTTT

J gene: TRBJ1-1
CDR3 length: 12
clone size: NA
V gene: TRBV27
D gene: NA
CDR3 protein: CASSLVYTEAFF
CDR3 DNA: TGTGCCAGCAGTTTAGTATACACTGAAGCTTTCTTT

J gene: TRBJ1-1
CDR3 length: 14
clone size: NA
V gene: TRBV6-5
D gene: TRBD1
CDR3 protein: CASLLDRGNTEAFF
CDR3 DNA: TGTGCCAGCCTTTTGGACAGGGGGAACACTGAAGCTTTCTTT

J gene: TRBJ2-3
CDR3 length: 15
clone size: NA
V gene: TRBV5-5
D gene: NA
CDR3 protein: CASRPRRESTDTQYF
CDR3 DNA: TGTGCCAGCAGACCACGTCGGGAATCCACAGATACGCAGTATTTT

J gene: TRBJ2-5
CDR3 length: 17
clone size: NA
V gene: TRBV7-2
D gene: TRBD2
CDR3 protein: CASSPTSGGELQETQYF
CDR3 DNA: TGTGCCAGCAGCCCGACTAGCGGGGGAGAACTTCAAGAGACCCAGTACTTC

J gene: TRBJ1-5
CDR3 length: 16
clone size: NA
V gene: TRBV15
D gene: NA
CDR3 protein: CATSSPSSGHHQPQHF
CDR3 DNA: TGTGCCACCAGCAGCCCATCGTCGGGACACCATCAGCCCCAGCATTTT

J gene: TRBJ1-5
CDR3 length: 15
clone size: NA
V gene: TRBV7-2
D gene: TRBD1
CDR3 protein: CASSRGQGSDQPQHF
CDR3 DNA: TGTGCCAGCAGCCGGGGACAGGGATCTGATCAGCCCCAGCATTTT

J gene: TRBJ2-5
CDR3 length: 16
clone size: NA
V gene: TRBV6-6
D gene: NA
CDR3 protein: CASSGQGSELQETQYF
CDR3 DNA: TGTGCCAGCAGTGGCCAGGGTAGTGAGCTCCAAGAGACCCAGTACTTC

J gene: TRBJ2-7
CDR3 length: 13
clone size: NA
V gene: TRBV6-5
D gene: NA
CDR3 protein: CASRSRGAYEQYF
CDR3 DNA: TGTGCCAGCAGGTCCCGGGGTGCCTACGAGCAGTACTTC

J gene: TRBJ1-6
CDR3 length: 14
clone size: NA
V gene: TRBV5-1
D gene: TRBD1
CDR3 protein: CASRLGQINSPLHF
CDR3 DNA: TGCGCCAGCCGACTGGGACAGATTAATTCACCCCTCCACTTT

J gene: TRBJ1-1
CDR3 length: 14
clone size: NA
V gene: TRBV25-1
D gene: TRBD1
CDR3 protein: CASSELTGTAEAFF
CDR3 DNA: TGTGCCAGCAGTGAGCTAACCGGGACAGCTGAAGCTTTCTTT

J gene: TRBJ1-1
CDR3 length: 13
clone size: NA
V gene: TRBV10-3
D gene: NA
CDR3 protein: CAIGADTNTEAFF
CDR3 DNA: TGTGCCATCGGGGCGGATACGAACACTGAAGCTTTCTTT

J gene: TRBJ2-7
CDR3 length: 15
clone size: NA
V gene: TRBV4-1
D gene: TRBD2
CDR3 protein: CASSHTSGGRYEQYF
CDR3 DNA: TGCGCCAGCAGCCATACTAGCGGGGGGAGGTACGAGCAGTACTTC

J gene: TRBJ1-1
CDR3 length: 16
clone size: NA
V gene: TRBV18
D gene: TRBD1
CDR3 protein: CASSPGQGALGTEAFF
CDR3 DNA: TGTGCCAGCTCACCGGGACAGGGGGCATTGGGCACTGAAGCTTTCTTT

J gene: TRBJ1-1
CDR3 length: 14
clone size: NA
V gene: TRBV11-3
D gene: TRBD1
CDR3 protein: CASSWTGENTEAFF
CDR3 DNA: TGTGCCAGCAGCTGGACAGGAGAGAACACTGAAGCTTTCTTT